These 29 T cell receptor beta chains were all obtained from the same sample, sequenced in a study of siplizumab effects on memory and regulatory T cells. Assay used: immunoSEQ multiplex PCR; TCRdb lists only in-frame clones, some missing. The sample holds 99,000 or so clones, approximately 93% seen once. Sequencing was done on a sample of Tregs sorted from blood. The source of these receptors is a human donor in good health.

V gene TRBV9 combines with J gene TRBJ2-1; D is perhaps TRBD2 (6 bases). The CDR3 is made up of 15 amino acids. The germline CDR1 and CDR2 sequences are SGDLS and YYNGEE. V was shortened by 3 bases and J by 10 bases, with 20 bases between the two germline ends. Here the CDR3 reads CASSAGTPGRREQFF. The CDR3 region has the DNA TGTGCCAGCAGCGCCGGGACTCCCGGGCGTAGGGAGCAGTTCTTC.

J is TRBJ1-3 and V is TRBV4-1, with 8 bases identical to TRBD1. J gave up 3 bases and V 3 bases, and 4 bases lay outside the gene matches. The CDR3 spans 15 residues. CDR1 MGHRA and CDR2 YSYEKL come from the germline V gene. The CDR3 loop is CASSHGRGLGNTIYF. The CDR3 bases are TGCGCCAGCAGCCATGGCAGGGGGCTTGGAAACACCATATATTTT.

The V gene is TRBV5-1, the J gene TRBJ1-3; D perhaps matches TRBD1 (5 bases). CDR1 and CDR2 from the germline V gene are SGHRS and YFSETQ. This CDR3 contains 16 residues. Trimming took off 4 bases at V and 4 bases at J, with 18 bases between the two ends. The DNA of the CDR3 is TGCGCCAGCAGCCCCCGGGGCCAGGCGGCAGGAAACACCATATATTTT. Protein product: CASSPRGQAAGNTIYF.

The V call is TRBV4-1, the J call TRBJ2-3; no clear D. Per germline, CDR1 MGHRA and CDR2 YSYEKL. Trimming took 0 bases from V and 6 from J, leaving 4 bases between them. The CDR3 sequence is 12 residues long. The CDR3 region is CASSQEGDTQYF. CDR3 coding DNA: TGCGCCAGCAGCCAAGAAGGTGATACGCAGTATTTT.

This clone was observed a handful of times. The CDR3 DNA reads as TGTGCCAGCAGTCCCTCCGATTTGGGCACCGGGGAGCTGTTTTTT. Protein sequence: CASSPSDLGTGELFF. J is TRBJ2-2 and V is TRBV11-3, with unresolved D. Germline CDR1 reads SGHNT; CDR2 reads YENEEA. V lost 6 bases and J 4 bases, leaving 15 bases between the germline ends. This CDR3 is built from 15 residues.

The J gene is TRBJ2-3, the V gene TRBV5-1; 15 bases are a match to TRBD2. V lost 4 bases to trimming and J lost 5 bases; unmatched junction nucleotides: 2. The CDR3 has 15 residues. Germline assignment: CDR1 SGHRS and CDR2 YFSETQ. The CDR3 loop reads CASSTGLAGGDTQYF. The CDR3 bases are TGCGCCAGCAGCACGGGACTAGCGGGGGGAGATACGCAGTATTTT. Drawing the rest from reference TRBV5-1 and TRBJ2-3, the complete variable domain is KAGVTQTPRYLIKTRGQQVTLSCSPISGHRSVSWYQQTPGQGLQFLFEYFSETQRNKGNFPGRFSGRQFSNSRSEMNVSTLELGDSALYLCASSTGLAGGDTQYFGPGTRLTVL.

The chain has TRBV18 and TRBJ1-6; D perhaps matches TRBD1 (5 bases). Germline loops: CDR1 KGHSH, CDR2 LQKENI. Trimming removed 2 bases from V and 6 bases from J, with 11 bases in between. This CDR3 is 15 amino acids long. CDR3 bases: TGTGCCAGCTCACCATCCGGGACCGCTAATTCACCCCTCCACTTT. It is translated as CASSPSGTANSPLHF. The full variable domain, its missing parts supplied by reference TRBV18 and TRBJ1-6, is NAGVMQNPRHLVRRRGQEARLRCSPMKGHSHVYWYRQLPEEGLKFMVYLQKENIIDESGMPKERFSAEFPKEGPSILRIQQVVRGDSAAYFCASSPSGTANSPLHFGNGTRLTVT.

CDR3 sequence: CASSLDQTGLVTDTQYF. In DNA, the CDR3 is TGTGCCAGCAGCTTAGATCAGACCGGACTTGTCACAGATACGCAGTATTTT. The chain links TRBV11-2 to TRBJ2-3, with D possibly TRBD2 on 5 matching bases. Germline V gives CDR1 SGHAT, CDR2 FQNNGV. Between the trimmed V and J ends, which lost 0 bases and 2 bases, there was a span of 15 bases. CDR3 length: 17 residues.

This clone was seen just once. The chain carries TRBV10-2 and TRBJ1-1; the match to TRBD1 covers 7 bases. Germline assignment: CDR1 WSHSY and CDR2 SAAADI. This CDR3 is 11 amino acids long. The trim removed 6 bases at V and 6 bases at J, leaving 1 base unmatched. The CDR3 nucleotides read TGCGCCAGCAGCAGGGGGTCTGAAGCTTTCTTT. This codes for CASSRGSEAFF.

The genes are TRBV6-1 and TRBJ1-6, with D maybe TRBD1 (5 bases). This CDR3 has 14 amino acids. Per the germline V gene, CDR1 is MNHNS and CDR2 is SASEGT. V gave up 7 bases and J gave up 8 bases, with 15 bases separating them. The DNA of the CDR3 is TGTGCCAGCACCCGGGGGGGTCAGGATTCACCCCTCCACTTT. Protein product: CASTRGGQDSPLHF.

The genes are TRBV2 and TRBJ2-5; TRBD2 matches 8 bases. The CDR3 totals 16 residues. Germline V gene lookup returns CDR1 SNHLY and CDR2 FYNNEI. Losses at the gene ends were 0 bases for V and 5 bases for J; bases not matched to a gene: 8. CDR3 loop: CASSEAGTRARETQYF. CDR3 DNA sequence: TGTGCCAGCAGTGAAGCGGGGACTAGGGCGAGGGAGACCCAGTACTTC.

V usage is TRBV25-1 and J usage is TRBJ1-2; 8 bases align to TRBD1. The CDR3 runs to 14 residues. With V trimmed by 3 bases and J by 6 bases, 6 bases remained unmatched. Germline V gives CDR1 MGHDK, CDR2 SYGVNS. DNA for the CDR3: TGTGCCAGCAGTGACCTCACAGGGGGGGATGGCTACACCTTC. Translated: CASSDLTGGDGYTF.

Here the CDR3 reads CASSRSGLAGISDTQYF. Written as DNA, the CDR3 is TGTGCCAGCAGCCGCTCCGGACTAGCGGGAATATCCGATACGCAGTATTTT. The rearrangement joins TRBV11-2 to TRBJ2-3; 12 bases are a match to TRBD2. This CDR3 spans 17 amino acids. Per the germline V gene, CDR1 is SGHAT and CDR2 is FQNNGV. With 5 bases clipped from V and 6 bases from J, the junction kept 12 bases outside the gene matches.

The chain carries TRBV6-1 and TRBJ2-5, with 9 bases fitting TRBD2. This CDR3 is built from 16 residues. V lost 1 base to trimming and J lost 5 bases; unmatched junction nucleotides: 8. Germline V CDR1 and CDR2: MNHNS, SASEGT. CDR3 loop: CASSEEVAGEGETQYF. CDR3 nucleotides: TGTGCCAGCAGTGAAGAGGTAGCGGGGGAGGGGGAGACCCAGTACTTC.

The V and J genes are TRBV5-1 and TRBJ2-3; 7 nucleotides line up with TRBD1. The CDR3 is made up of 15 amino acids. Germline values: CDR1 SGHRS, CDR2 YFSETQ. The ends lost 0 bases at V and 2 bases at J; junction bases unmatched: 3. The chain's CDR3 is CASSLVGQITDTQYF. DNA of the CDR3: TGCGCCAGCAGCTTGGTGGGACAGATCACAGATACGCAGTATTTT.

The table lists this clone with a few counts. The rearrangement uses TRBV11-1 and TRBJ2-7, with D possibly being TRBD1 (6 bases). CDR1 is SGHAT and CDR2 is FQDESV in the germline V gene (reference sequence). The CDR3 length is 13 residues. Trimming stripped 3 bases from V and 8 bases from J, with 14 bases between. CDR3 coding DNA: TGTGCCAGCAGCTTGGACAGAATGGTTAAGCAGTACTTC. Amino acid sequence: CASSLDRMVKQYF.

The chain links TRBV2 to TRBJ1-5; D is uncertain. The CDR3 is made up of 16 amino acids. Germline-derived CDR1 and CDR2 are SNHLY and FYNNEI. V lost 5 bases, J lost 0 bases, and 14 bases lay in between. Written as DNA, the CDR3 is TGTGCCAGCAGTTCCCAAGGAAGGCGTAGCAATCAGCCCCAGCATTTT. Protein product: CASSSQGRRSNQPQHF.

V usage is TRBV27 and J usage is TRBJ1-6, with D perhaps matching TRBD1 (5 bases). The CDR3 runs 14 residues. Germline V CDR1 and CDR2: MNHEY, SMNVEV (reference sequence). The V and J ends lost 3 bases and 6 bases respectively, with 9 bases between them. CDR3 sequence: CASSFGAINSPLHF. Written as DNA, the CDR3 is TGTGCCAGCAGTTTTGGGGCCATTAATTCACCCCTCCACTTT.

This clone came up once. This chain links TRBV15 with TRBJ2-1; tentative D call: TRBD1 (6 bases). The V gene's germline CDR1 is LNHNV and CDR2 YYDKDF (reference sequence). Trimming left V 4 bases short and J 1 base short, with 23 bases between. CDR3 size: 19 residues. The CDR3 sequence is CATSTLPGKKGTSYNEQFF. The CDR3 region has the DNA TGTGCCACCAGCACCCTCCCAGGGAAAAAAGGGACATCCTACAATGAGCAGTTCTTC.

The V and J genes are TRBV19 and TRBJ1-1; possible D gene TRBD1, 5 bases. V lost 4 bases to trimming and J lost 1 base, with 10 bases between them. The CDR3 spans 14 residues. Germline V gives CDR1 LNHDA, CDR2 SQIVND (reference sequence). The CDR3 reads CASSRYGGNTEAFF. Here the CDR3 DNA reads TGTGCCAGTAGTAGATACGGGGGGAACACTGAAGCTTTCTTT.

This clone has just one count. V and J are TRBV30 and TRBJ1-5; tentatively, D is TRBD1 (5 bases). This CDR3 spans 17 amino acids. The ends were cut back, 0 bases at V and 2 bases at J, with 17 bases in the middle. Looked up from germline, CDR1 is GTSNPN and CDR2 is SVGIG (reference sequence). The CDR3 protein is CAWSVWQGGGGNQPQHF. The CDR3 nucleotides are TGTGCCTGGAGTGTATGGCAGGGCGGGGGAGGCAATCAGCCCCAGCATTTT.

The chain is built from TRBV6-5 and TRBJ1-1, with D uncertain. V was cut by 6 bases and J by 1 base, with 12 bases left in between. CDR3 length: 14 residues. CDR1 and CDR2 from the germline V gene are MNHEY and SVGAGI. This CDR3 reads CASRLARRNTEAFF. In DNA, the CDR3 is TGTGCCAGCAGACTAGCCCGTAGGAACACTGAAGCTTTCTTT.

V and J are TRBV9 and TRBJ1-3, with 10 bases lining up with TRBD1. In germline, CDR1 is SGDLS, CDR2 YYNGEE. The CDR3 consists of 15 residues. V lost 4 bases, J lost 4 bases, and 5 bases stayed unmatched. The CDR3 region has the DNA TGTGCCAGCAGCTTTACGGACAGGGGGGGAAACACCATATATTTT. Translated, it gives CASSFTDRGGNTIYF.

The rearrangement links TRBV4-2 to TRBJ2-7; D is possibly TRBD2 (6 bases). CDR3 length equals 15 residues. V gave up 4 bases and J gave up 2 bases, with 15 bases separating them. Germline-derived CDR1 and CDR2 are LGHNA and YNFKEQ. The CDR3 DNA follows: TGTGCCAGCAGCCCTTCCGGTCGGGGGACCTACGAGCAGTACTTC. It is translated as CASSPSGRGTYEQYF.

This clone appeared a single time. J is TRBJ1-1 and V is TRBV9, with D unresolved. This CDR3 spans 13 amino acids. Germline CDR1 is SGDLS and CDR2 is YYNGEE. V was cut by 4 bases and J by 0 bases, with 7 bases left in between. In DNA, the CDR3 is TGTGCCAGCAGCCCCCGATTGAACACTGAAGCTTTCTTT. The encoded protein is CASSPRLNTEAFF.

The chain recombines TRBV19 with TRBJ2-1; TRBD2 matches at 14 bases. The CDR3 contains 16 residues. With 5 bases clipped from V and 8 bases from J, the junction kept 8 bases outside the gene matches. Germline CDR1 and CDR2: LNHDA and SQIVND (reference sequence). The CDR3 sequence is CASSPQPGLAGDEQFF. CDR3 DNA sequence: TGTGCCAGTAGTCCCCAGCCGGGACTAGCGGGAGATGAGCAGTTCTTC.

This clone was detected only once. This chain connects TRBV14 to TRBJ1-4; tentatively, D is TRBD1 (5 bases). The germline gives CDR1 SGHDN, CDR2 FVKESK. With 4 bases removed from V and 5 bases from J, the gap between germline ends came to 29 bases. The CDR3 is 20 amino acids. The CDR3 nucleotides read TGTGCCAGCAGCCCTGGACTGGGACGAGCCGCTCGAAGACTAAATGAAAAACTGTTTTTT. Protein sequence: CASSPGLGRAARRLNEKLFF.

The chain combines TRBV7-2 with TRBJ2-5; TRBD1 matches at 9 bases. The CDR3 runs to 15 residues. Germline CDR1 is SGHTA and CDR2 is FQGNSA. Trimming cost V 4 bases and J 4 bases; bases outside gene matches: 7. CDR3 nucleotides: TGTGCCAGCAGCTGGACAGGGGCGCGTGTAGAGACCCAGTACTTC. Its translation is CASSWTGARVETQYF. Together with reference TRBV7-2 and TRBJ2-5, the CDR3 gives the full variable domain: GAGVSQSPSNKVTEKGKDVELRCDPISGHTALYWYRQSLGQGLEFLIYFQGNSAPDKSGLPSDRFSAERTGGSVSTLTIQRTQQEDSAVYLCASSWTGARVETQYFGPGTRLLVL.

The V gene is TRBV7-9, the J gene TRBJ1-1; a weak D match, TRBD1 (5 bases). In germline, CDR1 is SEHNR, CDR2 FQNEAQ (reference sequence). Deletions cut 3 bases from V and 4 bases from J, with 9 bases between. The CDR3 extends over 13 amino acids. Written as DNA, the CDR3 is TGTGCCAGCAGCTTCGGGGGAATCACTGAAGCTTTCTTT. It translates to CASSFGGITEAFF.